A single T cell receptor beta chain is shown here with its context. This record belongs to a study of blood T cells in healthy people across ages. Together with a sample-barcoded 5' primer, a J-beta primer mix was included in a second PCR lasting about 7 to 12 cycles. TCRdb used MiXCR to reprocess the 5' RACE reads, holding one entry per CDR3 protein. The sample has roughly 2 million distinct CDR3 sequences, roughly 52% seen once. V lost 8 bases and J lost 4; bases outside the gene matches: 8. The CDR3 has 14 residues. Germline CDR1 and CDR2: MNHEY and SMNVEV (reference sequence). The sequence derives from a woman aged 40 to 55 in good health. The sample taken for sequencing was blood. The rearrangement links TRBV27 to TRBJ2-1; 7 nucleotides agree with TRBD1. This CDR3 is CASAPGTAYNEQFF. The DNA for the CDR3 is TGTGCCAGCGCCCCCGGGACAGCGTACAATGAGCAGTTCTTC.